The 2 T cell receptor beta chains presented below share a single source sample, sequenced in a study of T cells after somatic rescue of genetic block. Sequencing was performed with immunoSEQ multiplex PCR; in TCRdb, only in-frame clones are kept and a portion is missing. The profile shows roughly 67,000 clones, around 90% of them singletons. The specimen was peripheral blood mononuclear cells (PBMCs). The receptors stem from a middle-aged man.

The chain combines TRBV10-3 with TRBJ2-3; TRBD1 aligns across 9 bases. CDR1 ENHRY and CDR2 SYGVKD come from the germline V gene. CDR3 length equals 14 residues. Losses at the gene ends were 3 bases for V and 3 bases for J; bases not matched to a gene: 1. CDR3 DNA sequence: TGTGCCATCAGTGATGACAGGGGGACAGATACGCAGTATTTT. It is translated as CAISDDRGTDTQYF.

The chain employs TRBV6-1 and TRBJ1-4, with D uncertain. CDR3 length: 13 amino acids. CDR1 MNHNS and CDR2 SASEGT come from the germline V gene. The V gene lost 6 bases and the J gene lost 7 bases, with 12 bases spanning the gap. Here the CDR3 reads CASRVFLTEKLFF. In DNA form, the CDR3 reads TGTGCCAGCAGAGTCTTCCTTACTGAAAAACTGTTTTTT.